This is a list of T cell receptor beta chains from one sample in a study of breast tumors, draining lymph nodes, adjacent tissues. TCRdb called the multiplex PCR reads again in MiXCR, with one record for every CDR3 protein. The table has roughly 100,000 distinct CDR3 sequences, 30% seen once. Sequenced material: axillary lymph node tissue. These receptor sequences come from a female donor with breast cancer. Some clones in this sample may be carry-over from other donors' samples. Both conserved end residues are part of each CDR3. D genes are given only for firm matches. The size entry is marked missing in some rows and otherwise reads once, few, many or a size class.

>many|TRBV13|.|TRBJ2-7
TGTGCCAGCAGCTACCAGGGCTACGAGCAGTACTTC
CASSYQGYEQYF
>many|TRBV20-1|TRBD2|TRBJ2-3
TGCAGTGCTAGAGATGGCGGGAGGGCCGCGGGAGATACGCAGTATTTT
CSARDGGRAAGDTQYF
>.|TRBV6-4|.|TRBJ1-1
TGTGCCAGCAGTCACCGACTAGCGGGGGCTCTGAGCACTGAAGCTTTCTTT
CASSHRLAGALSTEAFF
>many|TRBV9|TRBD1|TRBJ2-5
TGTGCCAGCAGCCCAGGGACAGGGGAAGAGACCCAGTCCTTC
CASSPGTGEETQSF
>many|TRBV7-2|.|TRBJ2-5
TGTGCCAGCAGCCCCCCCTTGGAGGAGACCCAGTACTTC
CASSPPLEETQYF
>many|TRBV5-1|TRBD2|TRBJ2-3
TGCGCCAGACCGACTAGCGGGAGCAGAGATACGCAGTATTTT
CARPTSGSRDTQYF
>many|TRBV10-2|TRBD2|TRBJ2-2
TGCGCCAGCAGGGGACTAGGGACCGGGGAGCTGTTTTTT
CASRGLGTGELFF
>many|TRBV13|.|TRBJ2-1
TGTGCCAGCAGCTTAACGGCGGGGATCCTCTACAATGAGCAGTTCTTC
CASSLTAGILYNEQFF
>many|TRBV7-3|.|TRBJ1-4
TGTGCCAGCAGCTTAAGGGGGAACACTAATGAAAAACTGTTTTTT
CASSLRGNTNEKLFF
>.|TRBV2|.|TRBJ2-2
TGTGCCAGCAGTGACCGAGGGTCCGGGGAGCTGTTTTTT
CASSDRGSGELFF
>many|TRBV2|TRBD1|TRBJ1-2
TGTGCCACGGGGACAGGGCCTAGCTATGGCTACACCTTC
CATGTGPSYGYTF
>many|TRBV10-3|TRBD2|TRBJ2-7
TGTGCCATCAGTGGAGGTGTTGTGGGGGCCGGGACTAGCGGGATGGTCTACGAGCAGTACTTC
CAISGGVVGAGTSGMVYEQYF
>.|TRBV6-2/TRBV6-3|.|TRBJ2-5
TGTGCCAGCGGTCATAGGAGGGGGGGCGGGGGAGAGACCCAGTACTTC
CASGHRRGGGGETQYF
>.|TRBV9|TRBD1|TRBJ1-6
TGTGCCGGCAGCCCCCGGGACAGCTATAATTCACCCCTCCACTTT
CAGSPRDSYNSPLHF
>many|TRBV7-9|.|TRBJ1-4
TGTGCCAGCACAAGCGGGCAGGATAATGAAAAACTGTTTTTT
CASTSGQDNEKLFF
>many|TRBV10-3|TRBD1|TRBJ2-1
TGTGCCATCAGTGAGGGACAGGGTGAAAATGAGCAGTTCTTC
CAISEGQGENEQFF
>many|TRBV20-1|.|TRBJ2-3
TGCAGTGCTCCACTGGGGGGCACAGATACGCAGTATTTT
CSAPLGGTDTQYF
>.|TRBV20-1|.|TRBJ2-5
TGCAGTGCTATTTGGGACGGTGGCCAAGAGACCCAGTACTTC
CSAIWDGGQETQYF
>many|TRBV5-5|.|TRBJ1-2
TGTGCCAGCAGCTTGGGGGTAGGGCCAGCCGGCTACACCTTC
CASSLGVGPAGYTF
>many|TRBV5-1|.|TRBJ2-1
TGCGCCAGCAGCTTGGCCGGCGGCAGGTACAATGAGCAGTTCTTC
CASSLAGGRYNEQFF
>.|TRBV25-1|TRBD1|TRBJ1-2
TGTGCCAGCAGCTGGAGACAGGGGACGGTTGGCTACATCTTC
CASSWRQGTVGYIF
>many|TRBV20-1|.|TRBJ2-3
TGCAGTGCTAGAGGTCAAGGGGGGGACACAGATACGCAGTATTTT
CSARGQGGDTDTQYF
>many|TRBV20-1|.|TRBJ2-3
TGCAGTGCTAGAGATATGACGACGAGCACAGATACGCAGTATTTT
CSARDMTTSTDTQYF
>many|TRBV5-1|.|TRBJ2-3
TGCGCCAGCAGCTATGGAAGGGCAGGGGGCACAGATACGCAGTATTTT
CASSYGRAGGTDTQYF
>many|TRBV2|.|TRBJ1-3
TGTGCCAGCAGTGAGTCAGGGAATACTGGAAACACCATATATTTT
CASSESGNTGNTIYF
>many|TRBV9|.|TRBJ1-4
TGTGCCAGCAGTGGCCGCGGGGGGCCTTTGGGAGAGAAACTGTTTTTT
CASSGRGGPLGEKLFF